This T cell receptor (beta chain) was recovered during a study of glioma-infiltrating T cells after dendritic cell vaccination. Stated time point: after dendritic cell vaccination, including at tumor progression/relapse. Isocitrate dehydrogenase mutation was absent in all glioblastoma patients. The immunoSEQ assay amplified TCRB CDR3 from up to 2 ug DNA. The method was immunoSEQ multiplex PCR; TCRdb's version includes in-frame clones alone and lacks a portion of them. The table shows roughly 85,000 clones, with 85% occurring only once. Trimming took 1 base from V and 8 from J, leaving 11 bases between them. CDR1 SEHNR and CDR2 FQNEAQ come from the germline V gene (reference sequence). The CDR3 runs 13 residues.

This chain links TRBV7-9 with TRBJ1-2; D possibly corresponds to TRBD1 (5 bases). This receptor was identified in a human donor with glioblastoma. This specimen was blood, taken after dendritic cell vaccination. CDR3 sequence: CASSLEGLRGYTF. The CDR3, as DNA: TGTGCCAGCAGCTTAGAGGGGCTCAGAGGCTACACCTTC.